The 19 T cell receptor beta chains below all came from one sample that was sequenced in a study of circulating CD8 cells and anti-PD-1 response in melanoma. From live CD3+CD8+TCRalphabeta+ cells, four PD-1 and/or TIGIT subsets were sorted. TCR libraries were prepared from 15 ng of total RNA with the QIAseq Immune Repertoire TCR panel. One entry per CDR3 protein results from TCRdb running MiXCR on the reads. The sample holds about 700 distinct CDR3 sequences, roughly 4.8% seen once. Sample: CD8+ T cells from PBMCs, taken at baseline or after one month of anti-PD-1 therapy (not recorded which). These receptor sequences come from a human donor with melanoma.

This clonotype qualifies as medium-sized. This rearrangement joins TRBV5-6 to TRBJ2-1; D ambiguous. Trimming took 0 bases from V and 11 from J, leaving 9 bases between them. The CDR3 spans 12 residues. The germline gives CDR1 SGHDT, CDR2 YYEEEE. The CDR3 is CASSLEGQKQFF. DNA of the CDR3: TGTGCCAGCAGCTTGGAAGGGCAGAAGCAGTTCTTC.

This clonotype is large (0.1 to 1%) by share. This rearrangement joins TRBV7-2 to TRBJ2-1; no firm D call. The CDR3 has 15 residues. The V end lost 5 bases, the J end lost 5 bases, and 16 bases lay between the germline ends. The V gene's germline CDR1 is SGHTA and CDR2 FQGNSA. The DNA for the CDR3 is TGTGCCAGCAGCCTAGACCCCCTTTATAACAATGAGCAGTTCTTC. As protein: CASSLDPLYNNEQFF. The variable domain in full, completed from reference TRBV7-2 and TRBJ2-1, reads GAGVSQSPSNKVTEKGKDVELRCDPISGHTALYWYRQSLGQGLEFLIYFQGNSAPDKSGLPSDRFSAERTGGSVSTLTIQRTQQEDSAVYLCASSLDPLYNNEQFFGPGTRLTVL.

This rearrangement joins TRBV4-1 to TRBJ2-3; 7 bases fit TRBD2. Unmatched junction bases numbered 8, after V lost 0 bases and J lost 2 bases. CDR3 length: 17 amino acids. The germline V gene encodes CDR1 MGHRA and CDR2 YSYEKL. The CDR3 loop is CASSQDQRTSYTDTQYF. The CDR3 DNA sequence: TGCGCCAGCAGCCAAGATCAACGGACTAGTTACACAGATACGCAGTATTTT.

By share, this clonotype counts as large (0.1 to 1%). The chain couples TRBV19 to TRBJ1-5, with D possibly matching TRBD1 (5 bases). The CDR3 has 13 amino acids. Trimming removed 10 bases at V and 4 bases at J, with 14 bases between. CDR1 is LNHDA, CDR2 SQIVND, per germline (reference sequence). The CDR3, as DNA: TGTGCCACCCTGCATGGGGGGAATCAGCCCCAGCATTTT. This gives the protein CATLHGGNQPQHF.

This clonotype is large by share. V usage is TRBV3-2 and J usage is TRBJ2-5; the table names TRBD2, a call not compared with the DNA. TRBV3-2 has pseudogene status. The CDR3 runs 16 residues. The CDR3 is CASSFWVAGGRETQYF. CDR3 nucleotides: TGTGCCAGCAGCTTCTGGGTAGCGGGGGGAAGGGAGACCCAGTACTTC.

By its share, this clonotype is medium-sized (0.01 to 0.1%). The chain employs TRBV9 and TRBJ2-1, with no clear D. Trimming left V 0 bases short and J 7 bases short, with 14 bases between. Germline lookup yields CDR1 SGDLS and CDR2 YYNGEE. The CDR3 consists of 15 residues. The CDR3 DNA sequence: TGTGCCAGCAGCGTAGTTAGCAGGTCACGAAATGAGCAGTTCTTC. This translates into CASSVVSRSRNEQFF.

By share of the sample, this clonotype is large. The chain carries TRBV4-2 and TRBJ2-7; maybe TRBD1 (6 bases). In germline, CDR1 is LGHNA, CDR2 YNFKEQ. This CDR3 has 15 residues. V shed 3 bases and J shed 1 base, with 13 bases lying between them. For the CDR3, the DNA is TGTGCCAGCAGCCAGGGGGCTACAGCTTCCTACGAGCAGTACTTC. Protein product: CASSQGATASYEQYF.

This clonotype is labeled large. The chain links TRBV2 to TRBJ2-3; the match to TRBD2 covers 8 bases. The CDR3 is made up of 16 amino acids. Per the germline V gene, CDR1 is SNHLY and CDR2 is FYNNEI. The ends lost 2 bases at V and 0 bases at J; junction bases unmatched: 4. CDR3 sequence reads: CASSESLAGSTDTQYF. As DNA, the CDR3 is TGTGCCAGCAGTGAAAGTCTAGCGGGTAGCACAGATACGCAGTATTTT.

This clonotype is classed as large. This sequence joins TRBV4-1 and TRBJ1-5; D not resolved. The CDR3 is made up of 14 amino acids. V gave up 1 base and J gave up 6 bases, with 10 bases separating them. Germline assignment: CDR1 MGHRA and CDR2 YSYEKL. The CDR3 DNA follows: TGCGCCAGCAGCCAAGTTAGGAACTCTCAGCCCCAGCATTTT. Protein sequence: CASSQVRNSQPQHF.

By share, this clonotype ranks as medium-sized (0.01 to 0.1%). CDR3 nucleotides: TGTGCCAGCAGACAGGCGGACAGCAAAAACATTCAGTACTTC. Amino acid sequence: CASRQADSKNIQYF. This chain uses TRBV28 with TRBJ2-4, with a possible D match to TRBD1 (6 bases). Between the trimmed V and J ends, which lost 6 bases and 3 bases, there was a span of 12 bases. The germline gives CDR1 MDHEN, CDR2 SYDVKM. The length of the CDR3 is 14 residues.

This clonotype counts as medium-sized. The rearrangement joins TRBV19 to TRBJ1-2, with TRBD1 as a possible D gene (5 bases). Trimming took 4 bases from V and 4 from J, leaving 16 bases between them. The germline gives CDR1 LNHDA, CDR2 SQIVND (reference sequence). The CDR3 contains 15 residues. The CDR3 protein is CASSNDRGNSYGYTF. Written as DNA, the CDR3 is TGTGCCAGTAGTAACGACCGGGGGAATAGCTATGGCTACACCTTC.

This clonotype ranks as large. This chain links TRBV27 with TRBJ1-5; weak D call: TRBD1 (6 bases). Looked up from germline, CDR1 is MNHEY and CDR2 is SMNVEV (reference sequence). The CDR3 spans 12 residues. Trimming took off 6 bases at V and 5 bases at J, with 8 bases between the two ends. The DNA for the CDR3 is TGTGCCAGCAGAAGGGGGGATCAGCCCCAGCATTTT. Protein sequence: CASRRGDQPQHF.

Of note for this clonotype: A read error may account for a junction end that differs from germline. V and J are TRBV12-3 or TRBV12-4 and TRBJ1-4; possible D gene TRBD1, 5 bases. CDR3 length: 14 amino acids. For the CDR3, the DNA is TGTGCCACTACCTCGCTTGGGGCTAATGAGAAACTGTTTTTT. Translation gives CATTSLGANEKLFF.

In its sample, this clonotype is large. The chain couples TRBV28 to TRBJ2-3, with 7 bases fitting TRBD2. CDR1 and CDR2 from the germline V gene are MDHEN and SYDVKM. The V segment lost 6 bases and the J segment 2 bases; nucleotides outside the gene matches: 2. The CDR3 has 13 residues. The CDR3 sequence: CASRGGFTDTQYF. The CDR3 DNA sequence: TGTGCCAGCAGGGGGGGGTTCACAGATACGCAGTATTTT.

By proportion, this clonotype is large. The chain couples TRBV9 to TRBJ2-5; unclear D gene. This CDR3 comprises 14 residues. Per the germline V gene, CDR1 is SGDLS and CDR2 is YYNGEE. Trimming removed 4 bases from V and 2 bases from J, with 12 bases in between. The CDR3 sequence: CASSPQTGQETQYF. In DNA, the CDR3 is TGTGCCAGCAGCCCTCAGACCGGACAAGAGACCCAGTACTTC.

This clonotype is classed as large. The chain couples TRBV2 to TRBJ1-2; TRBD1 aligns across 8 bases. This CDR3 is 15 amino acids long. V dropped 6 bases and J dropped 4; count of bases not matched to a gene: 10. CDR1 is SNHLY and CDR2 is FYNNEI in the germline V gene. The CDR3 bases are TGTGCCAGCAGCTCCGGGACAGGCCCCATCTATGGCTACACCTTC. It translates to CASSSGTGPIYGYTF.

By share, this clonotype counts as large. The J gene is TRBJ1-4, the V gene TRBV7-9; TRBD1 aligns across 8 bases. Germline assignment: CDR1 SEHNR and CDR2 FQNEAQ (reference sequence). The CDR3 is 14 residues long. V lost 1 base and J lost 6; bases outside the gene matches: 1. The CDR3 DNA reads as TGTGCCAGCAGCTTAGAGGACAGGGATGAAAAACTGTTTTTT. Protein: CASSLEDRDEKLFF.

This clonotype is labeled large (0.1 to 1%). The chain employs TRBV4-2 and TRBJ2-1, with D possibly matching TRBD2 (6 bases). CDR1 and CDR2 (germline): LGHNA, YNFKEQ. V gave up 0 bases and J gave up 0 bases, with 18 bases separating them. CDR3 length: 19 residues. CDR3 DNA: TGTGCCAGCAGCCAAGATGTTGAGTGGGGGGTGAGCTCCTACAATGAGCAGTTCTTC. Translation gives CASSQDVEWGVSSYNEQFF.

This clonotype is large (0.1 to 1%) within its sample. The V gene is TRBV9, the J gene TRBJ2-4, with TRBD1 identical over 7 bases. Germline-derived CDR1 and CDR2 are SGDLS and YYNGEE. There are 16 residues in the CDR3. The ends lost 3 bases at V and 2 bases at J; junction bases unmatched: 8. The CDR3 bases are TGTGCCAGCAGCGGCGCCTCGACAGGGTCCAAAAACATTCAGTACTTC. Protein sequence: CASSGASTGSKNIQYF.